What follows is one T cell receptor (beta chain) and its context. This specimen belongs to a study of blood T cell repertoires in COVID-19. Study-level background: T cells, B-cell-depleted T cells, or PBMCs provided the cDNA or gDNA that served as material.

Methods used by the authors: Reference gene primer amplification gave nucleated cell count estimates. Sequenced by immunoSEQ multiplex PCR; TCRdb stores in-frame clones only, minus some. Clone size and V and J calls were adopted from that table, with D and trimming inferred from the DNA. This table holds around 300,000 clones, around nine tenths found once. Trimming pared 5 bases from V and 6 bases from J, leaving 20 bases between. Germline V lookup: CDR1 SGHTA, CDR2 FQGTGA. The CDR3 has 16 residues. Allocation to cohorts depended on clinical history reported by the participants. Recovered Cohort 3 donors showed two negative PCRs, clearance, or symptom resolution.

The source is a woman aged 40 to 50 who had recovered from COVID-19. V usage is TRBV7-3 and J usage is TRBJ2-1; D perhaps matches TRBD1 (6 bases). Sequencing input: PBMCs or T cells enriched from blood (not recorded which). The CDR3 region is CASSHLSGQIINEQFF. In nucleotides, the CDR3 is TGTGCCAGCAGCCACCTCTCTGGACAGATCATCAATGAGCAGTTCTTC.